The clone carrying this T cell receptor beta chain was counted a single time. The sample belongs to a study of blood T cell repertoires in COVID-19. At the level of the study: Acute and convalescent COVID-19 specimens originated in the United States, Italy and Spain. In each case, the material was cDNA or gDNA derived from T cells, B-cell-depleted T cells, or PBMCs.

In the authors' workflow: Estimated nucleated cell counts came from reference gene primer amplification. Sequencing was performed with immunoSEQ multiplex PCR; in TCRdb, only in-frame clones are kept and a portion is missing. Clonal size and the V and J genes are those of that table, whereas D and trimming came from the DNA. This sample has about 280,000 clones; just over 85% occur once, and the top ten carry 2.5% to 3.5%. The sequenced sample consisted of peripheral blood. The clonotype was recovered from a woman between 25 and 40 years old with active or convalescent COVID-19.

CDR3 sequence (DNA): TGCGCCAGCAGCTTGGCCGGACTCCAAGAGACCCAGTACTTC. The encoded protein is CASSLAGLQETQYF. This sequence joins TRBV5-1 and TRBJ2-5; tentative D call: TRBD2 (5 bases). Trimming removed 0 bases from V and 1 base from J, with 7 bases in between. The CDR3 sequence is 14 residues long. In germline, CDR1 is SGHRS, CDR2 YFSETQ.